One and the same sample provided the 12 T cell receptor beta chains below, sequenced in a study of cytomegalovirus exposure and HLA in healthy donors. Measured with immunoSEQ multiplex PCR; TCRdb has only the in-frame clones, and not every one. The sample yields some 120,000 clones, about nine tenths seen once. Sequencing was done on a sample of PBMCs. Receptor source: a man aged 25-45 years in good health and CMV-seronegative.

This chain connects TRBV19 to TRBJ2-1; the D is unclear. The CDR3 totals 11 residues. V was trimmed by 5 bases and J by 8 bases, leaving 7 bases between them. In germline, CDR1 is LNHDA, CDR2 SQIVND (reference sequence). CDR3 loop: CASSLRYEQFF. DNA of the CDR3: TGTGCCAGTAGTCTACGTTATGAGCAGTTCTTC.

The V gene is TRBV5-1, the J gene TRBJ1-2, with TRBD1 matching 7 bases. Germline trimming cut 5 bases from V and 0 bases from J; bases unmatched to any gene: 4. The germline CDR1 and CDR2 sequences are SGHRS and YFSETQ. The CDR3 extends over 14 amino acids. The CDR3 sequence is CASSRTGTNYGYTF. The CDR3 region has the DNA TGCGCCAGCAGTCGGACAGGTACTAACTATGGCTACACCTTC.

The CDR3: CASSPTGAVVYTEAFF. CDR3 nucleotides: TGCGCCAGCAGTCCTACAGGGGCGGTTGTCTACACTGAAGCTTTCTTT. The chain carries TRBV4-1 and TRBJ1-1, with 7 bases identical to TRBD1. This CDR3 contains 16 residues. Trimming cost V 6 bases and J 3 bases; bases outside gene matches: 13. From germline, CDR1 is MGHRA and CDR2 YSYEKL.

The genes are TRBV2 and TRBJ2-2; D might be TRBD1 (6 bases). The length of the CDR3 is 13 residues. The germline V and J ends were trimmed by 5 bases and 8 bases, with 12 bases remaining between them. Germline CDR1 is SNHLY and CDR2 is FYNNEI. CDR3 region: CASSPGHVGELFF. Written as DNA, the CDR3 is TGTGCCAGCAGTCCGGGACATGTAGGGGAGCTGTTTTTT.

Points on this clone: A read error may account for a junction end that differs from germline. The chain carries TRBV7-6 and TRBJ2-1; D is unclear. The CDR3 spans 14 residues. Germline CDR1 is SGHVS and CDR2 is FNYEAQ. The CDR3 coding sequence is TGTGCCAGCAGCTTAGGTAGCTCCTACAATGGGCAGTTCTTC. Translation: CASSLGSSYNGQFF. The whole variable domain, filled in from reference TRBV7-6 and TRBJ2-1, reads GAGVSQSPRYKVTKRGQDVALRCDPISGHVSLYWYRQALGQGPEFLTYFNYEAQQDKSGLPNDRFSAERPEGSISTLTIQRTEQRDSAMYRCASSLGSSYNGQFFGPGTRLTVL.

V and J are TRBV28 and TRBJ2-2, with D perhaps matching TRBD1 (6 bases). Germline lookup yields CDR1 MDHEN and CDR2 SYDVKM. The CDR3 sequence is 15 residues long. Trimming shortened V by 2 bases and J by 5 bases, and 12 bases separated the two germline ends. CDR3 DNA sequence: TGTGCCAGCAGTTTAGCAGGGGAAGGTACCGGGGAGCTGTTTTTT. It encodes CASSLAGEGTGELFF. The entire variable domain, with the rest obtained from reference TRBV28 and TRBJ2-2, is as follows: DVKVTQSSRYLVKRTGEKVFLECVQDMDHENMFWYRQDPGLGLRLIYFSYDVKMKEKGDIPEGYSVSREKKERFSLILESASTNQTSMYLCASSLAGEGTGELFFGEGSRLTVL.

This sequence joins TRBV19 and TRBJ1-1, with D unresolved. V was clipped by 6 bases and J by 0 bases, with 11 bases between them. This CDR3 has 14 amino acids. Germline values: CDR1 LNHDA, CDR2 SQIVND (reference sequence). The CDR3 coding sequence is TGTGCCAGTAGCCCGAGATTCATGAACACTGAAGCTTTCTTT. Amino acids: CASSPRFMNTEAFF.

This chain connects TRBV5-4 to TRBJ1-3; the D gene is possibly TRBD1 (5 bases). The CDR3 consists of 16 residues. The V gene's germline CDR1 is SGHNT and CDR2 YYREEE (reference sequence). V lost 2 bases and J lost 0, with 12 bases in between. The CDR3 reads CASSFGRADSGNTIYF. DNA of the CDR3: TGTGCCAGCAGCTTCGGCAGGGCAGACTCTGGAAACACCATATATTTT.

The chain links TRBV7-2 to TRBJ1-1, with D uncertain. Germline loops: CDR1 SGHTA, CDR2 FQGNSA. Trimming pared 8 bases from V and 6 bases from J, leaving 16 bases between. CDR3 length: 13 residues. CDR3 amino acids: CASLVALRAEAFF. The CDR3 DNA follows: TGTGCCAGCCTGGTGGCCCTTCGGGCTGAAGCTTTCTTT. Variable domain in full (rest from reference TRBV7-2 and TRBJ1-1): GAGVSQSPSNKVTEKGKDVELRCDPISGHTALYWYRQSLGQGLEFLIYFQGNSAPDKSGLPSDRFSAERTGGSVSTLTIQRTQQEDSAVYLCASLVALRAEAFFGQGTRLTVV.

The table lists this clone with a few counts. J is TRBJ2-7 and V is TRBV5-4, with D tentatively TRBD1 (6 bases). The CDR3 covers 13 residues. Trimming removed 4 bases from V and 1 base from J, with 9 bases in between. Germline CDR1 and CDR2: SGHNT and YYREEE (reference sequence). The chain's CDR3 is CASSLGQSYEQYF. The CDR3 DNA reads TGTGCCAGCAGCCTCGGACAGTCCTACGAGCAGTACTTC.

This clone was counted once. The chain joins TRBV6-5 to TRBJ1-2; unclear D gene. V lost 1 base and J 1 base, leaving 13 bases between the germline ends. CDR1 is MNHEY, CDR2 SVGAGI, per germline. The CDR3 has 16 amino acids. The chain's CDR3 is CASSYLAGDFNYGYTF. CDR3 bases: TGTGCCAGCAGTTACTTGGCCGGAGATTTTAACTATGGCTACACCTTC.

The rearrangement uses TRBV27 and TRBJ1-1, with D tentatively TRBD1 (6 bases). Germline CDR1 reads MNHEY; CDR2 reads SMNVEV (reference sequence). V gave up 6 bases and J gave up 4 bases, with 18 bases separating them. This CDR3 has 15 amino acids. The CDR3 DNA is TGTGCCAGCAGCCCGAGAACAGGGTCGGCCACTGAAGCTTTCTTT. Translated: CASSPRTGSATEAFF.